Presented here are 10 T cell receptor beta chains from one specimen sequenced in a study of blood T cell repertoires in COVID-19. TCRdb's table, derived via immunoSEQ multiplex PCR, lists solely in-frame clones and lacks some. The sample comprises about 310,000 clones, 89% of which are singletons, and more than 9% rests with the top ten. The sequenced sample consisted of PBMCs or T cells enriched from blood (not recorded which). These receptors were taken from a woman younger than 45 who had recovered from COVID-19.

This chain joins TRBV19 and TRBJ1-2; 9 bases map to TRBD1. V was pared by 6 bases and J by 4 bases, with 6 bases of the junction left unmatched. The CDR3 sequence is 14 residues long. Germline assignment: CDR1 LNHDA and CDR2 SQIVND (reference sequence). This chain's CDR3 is CASRVDRGAYGYTF. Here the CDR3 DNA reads TGTGCCAGTAGGGTGGACAGGGGCGCCTATGGCTACACCTTC. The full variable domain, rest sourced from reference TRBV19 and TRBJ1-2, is DGGITQSPKYLFRKEGQNVTLSCEQNLNHDAMYWYRQDPGQGLRLIYYSQIVNDFQKGDIAEGYSVSREKKESFPLTVTSAQKNPTAFYLCASRVDRGAYGYTFGSGTRLTVV.

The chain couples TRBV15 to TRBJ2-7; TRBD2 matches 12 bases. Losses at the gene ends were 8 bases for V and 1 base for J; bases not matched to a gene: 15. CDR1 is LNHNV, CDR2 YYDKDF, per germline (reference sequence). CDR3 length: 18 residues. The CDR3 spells CATSSGLAGLGASYEQYF. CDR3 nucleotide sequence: TGTGCCACCTCAAGCGGACTAGCGGGATTGGGAGCGTCCTACGAGCAGTACTTC. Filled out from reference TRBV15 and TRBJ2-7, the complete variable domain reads DAMVIQNPRYQVTQFGKPVTLSCSQTLNHNVMYWYQQKSSQAPKLLFHYYDKDFNNEADTPDNFQSRRPNTSFCFLDIRSPGLGDTAMYLCATSSGLAGLGASYEQYFGPGTRLTVT.

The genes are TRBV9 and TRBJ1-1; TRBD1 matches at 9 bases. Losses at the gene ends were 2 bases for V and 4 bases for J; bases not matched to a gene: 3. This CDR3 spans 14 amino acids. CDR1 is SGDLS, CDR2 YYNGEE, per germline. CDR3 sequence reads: CASSVGQGSTEAFF. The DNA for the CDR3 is TGTGCCAGCAGCGTCGGACAGGGGAGCACTGAAGCTTTCTTT. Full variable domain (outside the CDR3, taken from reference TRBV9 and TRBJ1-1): DSGVTQTPKHLITATGQRVTLRCSPRSGDLSVYWYQQSLDQGLQFLIQYYNGEERAKGNILERFSAQQFPDLHSELNLSSLELGDSALYFCASSVGQGSTEAFFGQGTRLTVV.

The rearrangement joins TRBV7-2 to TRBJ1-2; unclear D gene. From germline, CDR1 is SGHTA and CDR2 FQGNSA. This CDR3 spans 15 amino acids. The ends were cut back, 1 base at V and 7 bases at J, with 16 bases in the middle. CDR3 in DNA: TGTGCCAGCAGCTTAGGTTTTCGGCAGGTGGGTGGCTACACCTTC. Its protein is CASSLGFRQVGGYTF.

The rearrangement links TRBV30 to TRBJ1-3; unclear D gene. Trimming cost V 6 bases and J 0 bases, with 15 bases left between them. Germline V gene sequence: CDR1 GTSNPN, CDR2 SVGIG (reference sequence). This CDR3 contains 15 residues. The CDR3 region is CACQRGLLSGNTIYF. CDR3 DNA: TGTGCCTGCCAACGCGGACTACTCTCTGGAAACACCATATATTTT.

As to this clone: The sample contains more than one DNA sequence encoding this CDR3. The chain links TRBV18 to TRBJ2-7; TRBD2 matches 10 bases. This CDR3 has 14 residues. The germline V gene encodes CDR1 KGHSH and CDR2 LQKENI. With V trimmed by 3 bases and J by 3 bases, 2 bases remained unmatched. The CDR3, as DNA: TGTGCCAGCTCACCTCCTAGCGGGAGCTACGAGCAGTACTTC. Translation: CASSPPSGSYEQYF. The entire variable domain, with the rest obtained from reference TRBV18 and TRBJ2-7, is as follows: NAGVMQNPRHLVRRRGQEARLRCSPMKGHSHVYWYRQLPEEGLKFMVYLQKENIIDESGMPKERFSAEFPKEGPSILRIQQVVRGDSAAYFCASSPPSGSYEQYFGPGTRLTVT.

CDR3 residues: CATRQGDQPQHF. The CDR3 nucleotides are TGCGCCACCCGACAGGGGGATCAGCCCCAGCATTTT. The chain employs TRBV10-2 and TRBJ1-5; 9 bases map to TRBD1. The CDR3 sequence is 12 residues long. The junction had 3 bases not matched to a gene; V was cut back by 10 bases and J by 5 bases. Germline loops: CDR1 WSHSY, CDR2 SAAADI.

The CDR3 nucleotides are TGTGCCAGCTCACCACAAGCTTGGGAGGGCCTGTCAGAGACCCAGTACTTC. Translation gives CASSPQAWEGLSETQYF. V and J are TRBV18 and TRBJ2-5; 7 positions match TRBD2. The germline gives CDR1 KGHSH, CDR2 LQKENI. CDR3 length: 17 amino acids. V lost 1 base, J lost 4 bases, and 12 bases stayed unmatched.

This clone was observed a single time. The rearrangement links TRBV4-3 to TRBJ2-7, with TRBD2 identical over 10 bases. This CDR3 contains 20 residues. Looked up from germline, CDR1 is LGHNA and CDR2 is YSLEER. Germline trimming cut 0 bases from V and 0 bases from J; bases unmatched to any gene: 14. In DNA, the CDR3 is TGCGCCAGCAGCCAAGATCACGTAGACTGGGAGCGGGAGGGCTCCTACGAGCAGTACTTC. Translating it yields CASSQDHVDWEREGSYEQYF.

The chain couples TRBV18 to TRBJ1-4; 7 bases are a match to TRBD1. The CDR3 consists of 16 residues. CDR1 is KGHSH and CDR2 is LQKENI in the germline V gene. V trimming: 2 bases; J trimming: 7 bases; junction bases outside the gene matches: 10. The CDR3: CASSPSQGVIAEKLFF. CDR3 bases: TGTGCCAGCTCACCAAGCCAGGGGGTTATAGCTGAAAAACTGTTTTTT.